This paragraph covers one T cell receptor (beta chain) sequence. The data were obtained in a study of preoperative IRX-2 immunotherapy in early breast cancer. The treatment here: preoperative locoregional IRX-2 cytokine immunotherapy. Patients received preoperative, locoregional IRX-2 cytokine immunotherapy in a phase Ib study. CDR3 length: 13 residues. V shed 5 bases and J shed 6 bases, with 14 bases lying between them. The germline V gene encodes CDR1 SGDLS and CDR2 YYNGEE. Data came from immunoSEQ multiplex PCR; TCRdb stores just in-frame clones and leaves some out. Of roughly 93,000 clones listed, roughly 88% were seen once; the top ten hold about 1.9%.

The sequence was obtained from a human donor with breast cancer. The sample was tumor tissue, taken after IRX-2 immunotherapy. The chain links TRBV9 to TRBJ1-1; the D gene is possibly TRBD1 (5 bases). The CDR3 spells CASSIGAWAEAFF. The CDR3 DNA reads TGTGCCAGCAGTATCGGGGCCTGGGCTGAAGCTTTCTTT. Full variable domain (outside the CDR3, taken from reference TRBV9 and TRBJ1-1): DSGVTQTPKHLITATGQRVTLRCSPRSGDLSVYWYQQSLDQGLQFLIQYYNGEERAKGNILERFSAQQFPDLHSELNLSSLELGDSALYFCASSIGAWAEAFFGQGTRLTVV.